The clone carrying this T cell receptor beta chain was detected many times. Its antigen is undetermined. In TCRdb, the 5' RACE reads were re-called with MiXCR into one record per CDR3 protein. Among approximately 350,000 distinct CDR3 sequences listed, around a tenth were seen once. The data stem from a study of T cells after yellow fever vaccination. Overall study findings and caveats: Peaking on day 5 versus 15, the secondary response was faster but weaker. Booster samples showed a return of most primary-vaccination clones (almost 97% CD4, 80% to 90% CD8). Any FACS-sorted repertoire could hold abundant clonotypes that contaminate it from the bulk population.

The source was PBMCs, collected on the day of the first yellow fever vaccination. The source is a man between 18 and 35 years old who received the YFV17D yellow fever vaccine.

CDR3 coding DNA: TGCAGTGCTAGAAGCCTAGCTCGTAGGGCGTATTCGGTGACAGATACGCAGTATTTT. It translates to CSARSLARRAYSVTDTQYF. The V gene is TRBV20-1, the J gene TRBJ2-3; tentatively, D is TRBD2 (5 bases). The V end lost 2 bases, the J end lost 3 bases, and 27 bases lay between the germline ends. Germline loops: CDR1 DFQATT, CDR2 SNEGSKA (reference sequence). The CDR3 has 19 residues.